This T cell receptor beta chain was retrieved from a study of blood T cells in healthy people across ages. Study results and limitations: Investigators viewed diversity estimates from one million T cells as underestimates, the study reported.

In regard to this clonotype: The antigen is undetermined.

There were healthy Caucasian individuals from Russia, aged roughly 6 to 95, serving as donors. CDR1 is SGHRS, CDR2 YFSETQ, per germline. CDR3 length: 13 amino acids. V lost 1 base and J 1 base, leaving 5 bases between the germline ends. Using a J-beta primer mix together with a sample-barcoded 5' primer, a second PCR was run for roughly 6 to 12 cycles. With 12 random nucleotides, a template-switch adaptor tagged each individual cDNA molecule. TCRdb used MiXCR to reprocess the 5' RACE reads, holding one entry per CDR3 protein. The sample holds fewer than 800,000 distinct CDR3 sequences, around 49% seen once.

The gene calls are TRBV5-1 and TRBJ1-1; no firm D call. This sequence originates from a woman in her sixties or seventies in good health. The material sequenced was blood. In DNA form, the CDR3 reads TGCGCCAGCAGCTTGTTCGCGAACACTGAAGCTTTCTTT. It yields the protein CASSLFANTEAFF.